This T cell receptor (beta chain) was recorded in a study of cytomegalovirus exposure and HLA in healthy donors. As for the study in general: Early on, a data release was issued that held roughly 86 million unique TCRs from HLA-typed donors. General observations from the study: Association of 16,951 TCR beta sequences with HLA alleles was found at 0.05 false discovery rate in a later analysis. Roughly uniform depth of sequencing across donors was assumed in presence/absence analyses.

V lost 3 bases to trimming and J lost 0 bases, with 20 bases between them. This CDR3 spans 18 amino acids. Per the germline V gene, CDR1 is SGHTA and CDR2 is FQGNSA. The study ran its PCR with 60 Vbeta and 13 Jbeta primers. Clones were sequenced by immunoSEQ multiplex PCR, and TCRdb holds only the in-frame ones, with some missing. The profile covers roughly 200,000 clones, with over 70% appearing a single time and 1.5% to 2% taken by the ten largest. In this sample, this clone turned up once. Its antigen is still unknown. V usage is TRBV7-2 and J usage is TRBJ1-2; weak D call: TRBD1 (6 bases). Specimen: PBMCs. The sequence came from a man in his forties in good health and CMV-seropositive. CDR3 amino acids: CASSFKTGRSWANYGYTF. In DNA form, the CDR3 reads TGTGCCAGCAGCTTTAAAACAGGGCGTTCCTGGGCTAACTATGGCTACACCTTC.